Here is one T cell receptor beta chain with its context. The CDR3 is 11 residues long. Germline V gives CDR1 SQVTM, CDR2 ANQGSEA. V gave up 4 bases and J gave up 3 bases, with 7 bases separating them. The assay was immunoSEQ multiplex PCR, and TCRdb's table has in-frame clones only and misses some. The sample records 60,000 to 90,000 clones, 95% to 98% being singletons. The data derive from a study of technical replicates of blood from several donors. Sequencing was done on a sample of T cells isolated from PBMCs. This TCR derives from a human donor in good health. The chain carries TRBV29-1 and TRBJ2-7; no firm D call. The CDR3 here is CSVVQIYEQYF. As DNA, the CDR3 is TGCAGCGTTGTTCAGATCTACGAGCAGTACTTC.